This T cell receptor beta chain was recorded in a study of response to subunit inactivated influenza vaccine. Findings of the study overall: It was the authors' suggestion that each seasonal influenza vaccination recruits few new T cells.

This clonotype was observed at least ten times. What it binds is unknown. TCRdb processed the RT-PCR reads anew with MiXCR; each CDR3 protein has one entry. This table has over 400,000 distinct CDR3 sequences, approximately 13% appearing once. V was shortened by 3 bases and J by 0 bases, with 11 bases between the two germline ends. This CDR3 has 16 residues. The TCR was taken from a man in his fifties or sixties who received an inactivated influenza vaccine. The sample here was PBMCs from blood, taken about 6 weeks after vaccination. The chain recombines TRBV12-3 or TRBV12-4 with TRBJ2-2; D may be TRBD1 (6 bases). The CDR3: CASSFRDTSNTGELFF. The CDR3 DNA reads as TGTGCCAGCAGTTTTCGGGACACCTCGAACACCGGGGAGCTGTTTTTT.